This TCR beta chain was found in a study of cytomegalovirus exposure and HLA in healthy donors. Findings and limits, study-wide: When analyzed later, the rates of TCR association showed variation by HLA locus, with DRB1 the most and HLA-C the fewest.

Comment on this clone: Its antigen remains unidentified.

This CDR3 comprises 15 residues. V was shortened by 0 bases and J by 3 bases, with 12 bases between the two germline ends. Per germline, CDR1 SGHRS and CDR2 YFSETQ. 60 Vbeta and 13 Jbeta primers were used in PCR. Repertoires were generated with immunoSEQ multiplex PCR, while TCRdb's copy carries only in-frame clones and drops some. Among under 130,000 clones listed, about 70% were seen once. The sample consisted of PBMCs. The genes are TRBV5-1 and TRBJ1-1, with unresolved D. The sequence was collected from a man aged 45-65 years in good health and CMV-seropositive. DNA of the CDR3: TGCGCCAGCAGCTTGGGCGCGGGGAGAGACACTGAAGCTTTCTTT. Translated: CASSLGAGRDTEAFF. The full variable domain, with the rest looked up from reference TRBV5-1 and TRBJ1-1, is KAGVTQTPRYLIKTRGQQVTLSCSPISGHRSVSWYQQTPGQGLQFLFEYFSETQRNKGNFPGRFSGRQFSNSRSEMNVSTLELGDSALYLCASSLGAGRDTEAFFGQGTRLTVV.